Given below is one T cell receptor beta chain in context. Primers used in a second PCR of roughly 6 to 11 cycles were a sample-barcoded 5' primer and a J-beta primer mix. Each CDR3 protein is one row after TCRdb ran MiXCR on the 5' RACE reads. The data contain about 970,000 distinct CDR3 sequences, approximately 50% of them singletons. The sample is drawn from a study of blood T cells in healthy people across ages. V dropped 3 bases and J dropped 7 bases, with 13 bases sitting between them. Germline V gives CDR1 SQVTM, CDR2 ANQGSEA. This CDR3 has 12 residues. The sample comprised blood. The chain recombines TRBV29-1 with TRBJ2-7; D tentatively fits TRBD1 or TRBD2 (5 bases each). This TCR derives from an older woman in good health. The CDR3 sequence: CSVEGDVDEQYF. The CDR3 coding sequence is TGCAGCGTTGAGGGGGATGTCGATGAGCAGTACTTC.